The next 18 T cell receptor beta chains were all read from a single sample in a study of Ad26.COV2.S vaccination and SARS-CoV-2 variants. The repertoire was sequenced with immunoSEQ multiplex PCR; TCRdb's copy has only in-frame clones and lacks some. The sample carries about 480,000 clones, around 85% recorded once. Treatment defined: about 20 received Ad26.COV2.S at low or high dose, single or two shots; 5 received placebo; per-sample allocation not given. The investigators took samples on day 63 after the first vaccine or placebo injection. The sequenced sample was peripheral blood, obtained in a trial of Ad26.COV2.S vaccine versus placebo. Receptor source: a person aged 18-65 years who received the Ad26.COV2.S COVID-19 vaccine or a placebo.

This clone was found once. The CDR3 spells CASSYLGTGELFF. Written as DNA, the CDR3 is TGTGCCAGCAGTTACCTGGGGACCGGGGAGCTGTTTTTT. V is TRBV6-5 and J is TRBJ2-2; D uncertain. V lost 2 bases and J lost 5, with 6 bases in between. This CDR3 is 13 amino acids long. Germline V gene lookup returns CDR1 MNHEY and CDR2 SVGAGI.

The V call is TRBV5-4, the J call TRBJ2-3, with D uncertain. V was clipped by 4 bases and J by 6 bases, with 9 bases between them. Germline V CDR1 and CDR2: SGHNT, YYREEE (reference sequence). The CDR3 spans 12 residues. The CDR3 is CASSPTADTQYF. The CDR3 nucleotides read TGTGCCAGCAGCCCGACGGCGGATACGCAGTATTTT. Looking up the rest from reference TRBV5-4 and TRBJ2-3 gives the full variable domain: ETGVTQSPTHLIKTRGQQVTLRCSSQSGHNTVSWYQQALGQGPQFIFQYYREEENGRGNFPPRFSGLQFPNYSSELNVNALELDDSALYLCASSPTADTQYFGPGTRLTVL.

The chain uses TRBV2 and TRBJ1-1, with a possible D match to TRBD1 (5 bases). The V end was cut by 2 bases, the J end by 8 bases, with 15 bases between. Per the germline V gene, CDR1 is SNHLY and CDR2 is FYNNEI. The CDR3 is 14 amino acids. CDR3 sequence reads: CASSEIGPNREAFF. CDR3 bases: TGTGCCAGCAGTGAAATTGGGCCCAACAGGGAAGCTTTCTTT.

The J gene is TRBJ2-3, the V gene TRBV5-3; the match to TRBD2 covers 8 bases. TRBV5-3 is identified as an open reading frame with a role that is uncertain. Trimming removed 4 bases from V and 4 bases from J; junction bases left unmatched: 14. The CDR3 consists of 17 residues. The CDR3 DNA follows: TGTGCCAGAAGCAGGGGACTAGATTCCCCCTCCCCAGATACGCAGTATTTT. Its translation is CARSRGLDSPSPDTQYF.

The V call is TRBV29-1, the J call TRBJ2-5; a weak D match, TRBD1 (5 bases). Trimming removed 6 bases from V and 5 bases from J, with 16 bases in between. The length of the CDR3 is 13 residues. Germline V gene sequence: CDR1 SQVTM, CDR2 ANQGSEA. CDR3 nucleotide sequence: TGCAGCGTACAGGTGACCTTGGTGGAGACCCAGTACTTC. Protein sequence: CSVQVTLVETQYF.

This rearrangement joins TRBV19 to TRBJ2-5, with D perhaps matching TRBD1 or TRBD2 (5 bases each). V lost 1 base and J 5 bases, leaving 8 bases between the germline ends. This CDR3 spans 13 amino acids. CDR1 is LNHDA, CDR2 SQIVND, per germline (reference sequence). The CDR3 is CASSIGGEETQYF. CDR3 coding DNA: TGTGCCAGTAGTATAGGAGGGGAGGAGACCCAGTACTTC.

In DNA, the CDR3 is TGTGCCAGTAGTATGTTTAGCAATCAGCCCCAGCATTTT. Amino acid sequence: CASSMFSNQPQHF. The chain has TRBV19 and TRBJ1-5, with D unresolved. V shed 3 bases and J shed 0 bases, with 3 bases lying between them. The V gene's germline CDR1 is LNHDA and CDR2 SQIVND (reference sequence). CDR3 size: 13 residues.

The rearrangement joins TRBV12-3 or TRBV12-4 to TRBJ2-3; TRBD2 is a possible D gene (6 bases). This CDR3 spans 13 amino acids. Trimming cost V 3 bases and J 7 bases, with 11 bases left between them. The CDR3 here is CASSFPGLHTQYF. The CDR3 DNA reads TGTGCCAGCAGTTTCCCGGGACTTCATACGCAGTATTTT.

This clone showed up just once. This chain joins TRBV3-1 (or the pseudogene TRBV3-2) and TRBJ2-5; 8 bases line up with TRBD2. Looked up from germline, CDR1 is LGHDT and CDR2 is YNNKEL (reference sequence). The CDR3 loop spans 17 amino acids. The V segment lost 1 base and the J segment 6 bases; nucleotides outside the gene matches: 13. The chain's CDR3 is CASSQGAASGSRKTQYF. CDR3 coding DNA: TGTGCCAGCAGCCAAGGCGCGGCGAGCGGGAGCCGAAAGACCCAGTACTTC.

This chain links TRBV21-1 with TRBJ2-7; TRBD2 is the table's D call, not checked against the DNA. TRBV21-1 is recorded as a pseudogene. The CDR3 spans 15 residues. Here the CDR3 reads CASSKSGGGSYEQYF. The CDR3 DNA follows: TGTGCCAGCAGCAAAAGTGGCGGGGGCTCCTACGAGCAGTACTTC.

The rearrangement uses TRBV3-1 (or the pseudogene TRBV3-2) and TRBJ2-7; D is unresolved. The germline V gene encodes CDR1 LGHDT and CDR2 YNNKEL (reference sequence). The CDR3 consists of 12 residues. Between the trimmed V and J ends, which lost 1 base and 2 bases, there was a span of 3 bases. The DNA of the CDR3 is TGTGCCAGCAGCCAAGTGCCCTACGAGCAGTACTTC. Protein: CASSQVPYEQYF.

This clone has just one count. The genes are TRBV11-2 and TRBJ2-1, with TRBD2 matching 7 bases. The J segment lost 6 bases and the V segment lost 5 bases, leaving 1 base of the junction unmatched. The CDR3 is made up of 12 amino acids. From germline, CDR1 is SGHAT and CDR2 FQNNGV. The chain's CDR3 is CASSRTSNEQFF. CDR3 in DNA: TGTGCCAGCAGCCGGACTAGCAATGAGCAGTTCTTC. Looking up the rest from reference TRBV11-2 and TRBJ2-1 gives the full variable domain: EAGVAQSPRYKIIEKRQSVAFWCNPISGHATLYWYQQILGQGPKLLIQFQNNGVVDDSQLPKDRFSAERLKGVDSTLKIQPAKLEDSAVYLCASSRTSNEQFFGPGTRLTVL.

The chain uses TRBV3-1 (or the pseudogene TRBV3-2) and TRBJ2-1; the D is unclear. The CDR3 loop spans 14 amino acids. Trimming removed 1 base at V and 0 bases at J, with 4 bases between. The germline gives CDR1 LGHDT, CDR2 YNNKEL (reference sequence). CDR3 nucleotides: TGTGCCAGCAGCCAAGCTAGCTCCTACAATGAGCAGTTCTTC. Its protein product is CASSQASSYNEQFF.

The genes are TRBV9 and TRBJ2-2, with TRBD2 matching 9 bases. This CDR3 contains 15 residues. Per germline, CDR1 SGDLS and CDR2 YYNGEE. V shed 0 bases and J 4 bases; nucleotides not matched to a gene: 1. CDR3 coding DNA: TGTGCCAGCAGCGTAGAGACTAGCGGCACCGGGGAGCTGTTTTTT. As protein: CASSVETSGTGELFF.

The table lists this clone with a few counts. This chain joins TRBV1 and TRBJ2-7. TRBV1 has pseudogene status. CDR3 length: 19 amino acids. CDR3 residues: CTSSQEIEGVGKVGREQYF. The DNA of the CDR3 is TGCACCAGCAGCCAAGAGATTGAAGGAGTGGGAAAGGTAGGCCGTGAGCAGTACTTC.

J is TRBJ1-1 and V is TRBV9, with 7 bases aligning to TRBD1. This CDR3 has 18 amino acids. The J segment lost 4 bases and the V segment lost 3 bases, leaving 18 bases of the junction unmatched. Germline values: CDR1 SGDLS, CDR2 YYNGEE. This CDR3 is CASSASHRDSQGGTEAFF. The CDR3 bases are TGTGCCAGCAGCGCCTCCCACCGGGACAGTCAGGGGGGCACTGAAGCTTTCTTT.

This clone was counted ten times or more. The genes are TRBV1 and TRBJ2-3; TRBD2, as called in the table, went unchecked against the DNA. TRBV1 is recorded as a pseudogene. This CDR3 region has 19 residues. This CDR3 reads CTSSSRPISWSPSTDTQYF. The CDR3 region has the DNA TGCACCAGCAGCTCCCGACCCATCAGTTGGAGCCCCAGCACAGATACGCAGTATTTT.

The chain has TRBV7-9 and TRBJ1-4, with D unclear. CDR1 and CDR2 (germline): SEHNR, FQNEAQ (reference sequence). Trimming took 8 bases from V and 0 from J, leaving 4 bases between them. CDR3 size: 12 residues. CDR3 DNA: TGTGCCAGCGCTACAACTAATGAAAAACTGTTTTTT. Translation gives CASATTNEKLFF.